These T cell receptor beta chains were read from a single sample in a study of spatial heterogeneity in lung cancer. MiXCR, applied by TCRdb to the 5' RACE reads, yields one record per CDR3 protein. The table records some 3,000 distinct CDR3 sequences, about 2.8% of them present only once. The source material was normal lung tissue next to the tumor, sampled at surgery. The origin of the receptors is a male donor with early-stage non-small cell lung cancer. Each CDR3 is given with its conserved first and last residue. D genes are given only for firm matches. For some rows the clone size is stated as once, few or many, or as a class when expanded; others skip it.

cdr3_nt: TGTGCCAGCAGCCAAGGCGGGGTTACCTCTAGGACTGCGGGATACAATGAGCAGTTCTTC
cdr3_aa: CASSQGGVTSRTAGYNEQFF
d_call: NA
clone_size: many
v_call: TRBV3-1
j_call: TRBJ2-1

cdr3_nt: TGTGCCAGCAGTGCAGGGGCCGGGGCCAACGTCCTGACTTTC
cdr3_aa: CASSAGAGANVLTF
d_call: NA
clone_size: medium-sized
v_call: TRBV2
j_call: TRBJ2-6

cdr3_nt: TGTGCCATCCCATTAGATGAGCAGTACTTC
cdr3_aa: CAIPLDEQYF
d_call: NA
clone_size: many
v_call: TRBV2
j_call: TRBJ2-7

cdr3_nt: TGTGCCACCACAGGGGAAGAGAGCTCCTACAATGAGCAGTTCTTC
cdr3_aa: CATTGEESSYNEQFF
d_call: NA
clone_size: medium-sized
v_call: TRBV15
j_call: TRBJ2-1

cdr3_nt: TGTGCCAGCGGATTATCCGGGGCCACAGATACGCAGTATTTT
cdr3_aa: CASGLSGATDTQYF
d_call: NA
clone_size: medium-sized
v_call: TRBV27
j_call: TRBJ2-3

cdr3_nt: TGTGCCAGCTCAACAGGGTCCCACGGCAATGAGCAGTTCTTC
cdr3_aa: CASSTGSHGNEQFF
d_call: NA
clone_size: NA
v_call: TRBV18
j_call: TRBJ2-1

cdr3_nt: TGTGCCAGCAAGGACAGGGCCAGGACTGAAGCTTTCTTT
cdr3_aa: CASKDRARTEAFF
d_call: TRBD1
clone_size: medium-sized
v_call: TRBV27
j_call: TRBJ1-1

cdr3_nt: TGTGCCACCAGTGATTTGCACAATCGCCCCCATGAGCAGTTCTTC
cdr3_aa: CATSDLHNRPHEQFF
d_call: NA
clone_size: medium-sized
v_call: TRBV24-1
j_call: TRBJ2-1

cdr3_nt: TGTGCCGCCTGGGGGCAAGACACCGGGGAGCTGTTTTTT
cdr3_aa: CAAWGQDTGELFF
d_call: NA
clone_size: many
v_call: TRBV6-6
j_call: TRBJ2-2

cdr3_nt: TGTGCCAGCAGCGGGAGCAATCAGCCCCAGCATTTT
cdr3_aa: CASSGSNQPQHF
d_call: NA
clone_size: many
v_call: TRBV12-3/TRBV12-4
j_call: TRBJ1-5

cdr3_nt: TGCGCCAGCAGCTTCACCGGCTCTGGAAACACCATATATTTT
cdr3_aa: CASSFTGSGNTIYF
d_call: NA
clone_size: many
v_call: TRBV5-1
j_call: TRBJ1-3

cdr3_nt: TGTGCCACCAGTGTCAGGCCCCCTCCAGATACGCAGTATTTT
cdr3_aa: CATSVRPPPDTQYF
d_call: NA
clone_size: NA
v_call: TRBV24-1
j_call: TRBJ2-3

cdr3_nt: TGCAGTGACTTGCTAGCGGATGGGCCAGATACGCAGTATTTT
cdr3_aa: CSDLLADGPDTQYF
d_call: TRBD2
clone_size: few
v_call: TRBV20-1
j_call: TRBJ2-3

cdr3_nt: TGCAGCGTTGGGCACATTGGAACAGATACGCAGTATTTT
cdr3_aa: CSVGHIGTDTQYF
d_call: NA
clone_size: medium-sized
v_call: TRBV29-1
j_call: TRBJ2-3

cdr3_nt: TGTGCCAGCAGCTTAGCGCGTCTCAATGAGCAGTTCTTC
cdr3_aa: CASSLARLNEQFF
d_call: NA
clone_size: NA
v_call: TRBV11-1
j_call: TRBJ2-1

cdr3_nt: TGCAGTGCTTCCGACAGTCATTCCTACGAGCAGTACTTC
cdr3_aa: CSASDSHSYEQYF
d_call: NA
clone_size: many
v_call: TRBV20-1
j_call: TRBJ2-7

cdr3_nt: TGCGCCAGCAGCAAGGACAGTATGAAAAACATTCAGTACTTC
cdr3_aa: CASSKDSMKNIQYF
d_call: NA
clone_size: medium-sized
v_call: TRBV5-1
j_call: TRBJ2-4

cdr3_nt: TGTGCCATCAGTGAGTCTGGGGCGACGAGAGTGAGCACTGAAGCTTTCTTT
cdr3_aa: CAISESGATRVSTEAFF
d_call: NA
clone_size: NA
v_call: TRBV10-3
j_call: TRBJ1-1

cdr3_nt: TGCAGTGCTTCTCTTACAAATCAGCCCCAGCATTTT
cdr3_aa: CSASLTNQPQHF
d_call: NA
clone_size: medium-sized
v_call: TRBV20-1
j_call: TRBJ1-5

cdr3_nt: TGTGCCAGCACCCTTACAGGGTCGAACACCGGGGAGCTGTTTTTT
cdr3_aa: CASTLTGSNTGELFF
d_call: NA
clone_size: medium-sized
v_call: TRBV7-9
j_call: TRBJ2-2

cdr3_nt: TGTGCCAGCAGCCGACGGGACTGGTCCTACGAGCAGTACTTC
cdr3_aa: CASSRRDWSYEQYF
d_call: NA
clone_size: medium-sized
v_call: TRBV5-6
j_call: TRBJ2-7

cdr3_nt: TGTGCTAGCAGTCAGCTACAGGACTACAATGAGCAGTTCTTC
cdr3_aa: CASSQLQDYNEQFF
d_call: NA
clone_size: few
v_call: TRBV7-7
j_call: TRBJ2-1

cdr3_nt: TGCAGTGCTAGATTCGAGTACACAGATACGCAGTATTTT
cdr3_aa: CSARFEYTDTQYF
d_call: NA
clone_size: medium-sized
v_call: TRBV20-1
j_call: TRBJ2-3

cdr3_nt: TGTGCCAGCAGTGATGGGGCACTCCAAGAGACCCAGTACTTC
cdr3_aa: CASSDGALQETQYF
d_call: NA
clone_size: medium-sized
v_call: TRBV2
j_call: TRBJ2-5

cdr3_nt: TGTGCCAGCGTACAGGGGACTGAAGCTTTCTTT
cdr3_aa: CASVQGTEAFF
d_call: TRBD1
clone_size: medium-sized
v_call: TRBV6-2/TRBV6-3
j_call: TRBJ1-1

cdr3_nt: TGTGCCAGCAGAGACAACAATGATCAGCCCCAGCATTTT
cdr3_aa: CASRDNNDQPQHF
d_call: NA
clone_size: few
v_call: TRBV6-2/TRBV6-3
j_call: TRBJ1-5

cdr3_nt: TGTGCCAGCAGTTACCAGACAGGGTTCACAGATACGCAGTATTTT
cdr3_aa: CASSYQTGFTDTQYF
d_call: TRBD1
clone_size: many
v_call: TRBV6-5
j_call: TRBJ2-3

cdr3_nt: TGTGCCATCAGTGAGTGGGAATCTGCAGATACGCAGTATTTT
cdr3_aa: CAISEWESADTQYF
d_call: NA
clone_size: many
v_call: TRBV10-3
j_call: TRBJ2-3

cdr3_nt: TGTGCCAGCAGCTTAGGACCAGGGGTGGGCACAGATACGCAGTATTTT
cdr3_aa: CASSLGPGVGTDTQYF
d_call: NA
clone_size: many
v_call: TRBV7-2
j_call: TRBJ2-3

cdr3_nt: TGTGCCAGCAGTTTGGAGGATGGCTACGAGCAGTACTTC
cdr3_aa: CASSLEDGYEQYF
d_call: NA
clone_size: medium-sized
v_call: TRBV6-2/TRBV6-3
j_call: TRBJ2-7

cdr3_nt: TGTGCCAGCCGAAGGGTTCGGAACACTGAAGCTTTCTTT
cdr3_aa: CASRRVRNTEAFF
d_call: NA
clone_size: medium-sized
v_call: TRBV12-3/TRBV12-4
j_call: TRBJ1-1

cdr3_nt: TGTGCCAGTAGGCTCGGGACGGTCTCTGGAAACACCATATATTTT
cdr3_aa: CASRLGTVSGNTIYF
d_call: NA
clone_size: many
v_call: TRBV19
j_call: TRBJ1-3

cdr3_nt: TGTGCCAGCAGCCCCCAGGTGAACACTGAAGCTTTCTTT
cdr3_aa: CASSPQVNTEAFF
d_call: NA
clone_size: many
v_call: TRBV7-8
j_call: TRBJ1-1

cdr3_nt: TGTGCCACCAGACGATCGATGAACACTGAAGCTTTCTTT
cdr3_aa: CATRRSMNTEAFF
d_call: NA
clone_size: many
v_call: TRBV24-1
j_call: TRBJ1-1

cdr3_nt: TGTGCCAGCAGTTACCGATGGAGGGTAGGGGAGCTGTTTTTT
cdr3_aa: CASSYRWRVGELFF
d_call: NA
clone_size: many
v_call: TRBV6-5
j_call: TRBJ2-2

cdr3_nt: TGTGCCAGCAGCCAAGGAAAGGGGCGGAATTCACCCCTCCACTTT
cdr3_aa: CASSQGKGRNSPLHF
d_call: NA
clone_size: many
v_call: TRBV3-1
j_call: TRBJ1-6

cdr3_nt: TGTGCTAGTGGTAGGGACGGCGGCACTGAAGCTTTCTTT
cdr3_aa: CASGRDGGTEAFF
d_call: NA
clone_size: many
v_call: TRBV12-5
j_call: TRBJ1-1

cdr3_nt: TGCAGTGCTAGTAAGAGGGCGCAGTTCTATGGCTACACCTTC
cdr3_aa: CSASKRAQFYGYTF
d_call: NA
clone_size: many
v_call: TRBV20-1
j_call: TRBJ1-2

cdr3_nt: TGTGCCAGTAGTGCTGGGCTAGGCTCCTACAATGAGCAGTTCTTC
cdr3_aa: CASSAGLGSYNEQFF
d_call: NA
clone_size: medium-sized
v_call: TRBV19
j_call: TRBJ2-1

cdr3_nt: TGTGCCAGCAGTTCTTCTTCAGAGGAGGCTCCTAGCACAGATACGCAGTATTTT
cdr3_aa: CASSSSSEEAPSTDTQYF
d_call: NA
clone_size: many
v_call: TRBV28
j_call: TRBJ2-3

cdr3_nt: TGTGCCAGCAGTTTTACCTTTCCCCACAATGAGCAGTTCTTC
cdr3_aa: CASSFTFPHNEQFF
d_call: NA
clone_size: medium-sized
v_call: TRBV27
j_call: TRBJ2-1

cdr3_nt: TGTGCCAGCAGCTGGGGCGGGAGCAAAAAATTTCAGTACTTC
cdr3_aa: CASSWGGSKKFQYF
d_call: TRBD2
clone_size: many
v_call: TRBV5-6
j_call: TRBJ2-5